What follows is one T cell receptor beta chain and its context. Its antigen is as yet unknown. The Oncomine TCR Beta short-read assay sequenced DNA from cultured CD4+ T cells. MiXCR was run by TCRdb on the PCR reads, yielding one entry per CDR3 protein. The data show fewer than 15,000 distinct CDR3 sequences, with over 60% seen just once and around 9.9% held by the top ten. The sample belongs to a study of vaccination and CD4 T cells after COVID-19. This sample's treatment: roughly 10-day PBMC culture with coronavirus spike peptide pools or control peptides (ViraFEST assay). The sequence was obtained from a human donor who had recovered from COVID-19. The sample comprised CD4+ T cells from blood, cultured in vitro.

DNA for the CDR3: TGTGCCAGCAAACCGGGACAGGGGAATAATGAGCAGTTCTTC. Translated, it gives CASKPGQGNNEQFF. The chain recombines TRBV6-1 with TRBJ2-1; 10 bases map to TRBD1. CDR1 is MNHNS and CDR2 is SASEGT in the germline V gene. The CDR3 has 14 residues. V lost 7 bases and J lost 7; bases outside the gene matches: 7.